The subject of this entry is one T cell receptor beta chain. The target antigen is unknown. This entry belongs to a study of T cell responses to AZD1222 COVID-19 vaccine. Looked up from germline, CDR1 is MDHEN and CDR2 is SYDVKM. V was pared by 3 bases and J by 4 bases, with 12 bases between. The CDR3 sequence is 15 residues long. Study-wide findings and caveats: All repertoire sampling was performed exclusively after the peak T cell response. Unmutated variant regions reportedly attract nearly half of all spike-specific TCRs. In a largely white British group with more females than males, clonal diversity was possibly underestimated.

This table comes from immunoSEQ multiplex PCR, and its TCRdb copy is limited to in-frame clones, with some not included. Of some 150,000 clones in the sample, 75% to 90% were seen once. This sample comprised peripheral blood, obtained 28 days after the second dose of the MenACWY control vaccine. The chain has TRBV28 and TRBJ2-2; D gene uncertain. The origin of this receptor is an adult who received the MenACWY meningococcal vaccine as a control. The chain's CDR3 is CASSFAGTGTGELFF. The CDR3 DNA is TGTGCCAGCAGTTTTGCAGGTACCGGCACCGGGGAGCTGTTTTTT.